This is a list of T cell receptor beta chains from one sample in a study of cytomegalovirus exposure and HLA in healthy donors. The repertoire was sequenced with immunoSEQ multiplex PCR; TCRdb's copy has only in-frame clones and lacks some. The sample has under 200,000 clones, about four fifths seen once. What was sequenced was PBMCs. All receptors derive from a male donor in good health and CMV-seropositive. Both conserved end residues are part of each CDR3. D genes are given only for firm matches. For some rows the clone size is stated as once, few or many, or as a class when expanded; others skip it.

13	-	TRBV18	TRBD1	TRBJ1-6	TGTGCCAGCTCAGACGACAGGGTTTCACCCCTCCACTTT	CASSDDRVSPLHF
16	-	TRBV5-6	TRBD2	TRBJ2-3	TGTGCCAGCAGCCCCCCGGCTAGCGGGAAGGTAGATACGCAGTATTTT	CASSPPASGKVDTQYF
15	few	TRBV6-5	-	TRBJ1-4	TGTGCCAGCAGTTACTCGATTGCGGATAATGAAAAACTGTTTTTT	CASSYSIADNEKLFF
16	-	TRBV6-6	-	TRBJ2-4	TGTGCCAGCAGTTCCGGACGGGGATTAGCCAAAAACATTCAGTACTTC	CASSSGRGLAKNIQYF
16	-	TRBV7-2	-	TRBJ2-5	TGTGCCAGCAGCCGTTGGGGAGCCAGGCAAGGCGGGACCCAGTACTTC	CASSRWGARQGGTQYF
14	once	TRBV2	-	TRBJ2-7	TGTGCCAGCAGTCCGGACTCCATCAGGTACGAGCAGTACTTC	CASSPDSIRYEQYF
15	-	TRBV4-3	-	TRBJ2-7	TGCGCCAGCAGCCAAGATTCCAGGGGCGCCTACGAGCAGTACTTC	CASSQDSRGAYEQYF
14	-	TRBV27	-	TRBJ2-1	TGTGCCAGCAGCCTCTCCCGACTAGTTGGTGAGCAGTTCTTC	CASSLSRLVGEQFF
14	-	TRBV5-8	TRBD1	TRBJ1-5	TGTGCCAGCAGCTGGGGACAGGCTCATCAGCCCCAGCATTTT	CASSWGQAHQPQHF
14	-	TRBV27	TRBD2	TRBJ2-7	TGTGCCAGCACCAACGGGGGGGAATACGACGAGCAGTACTTC	CASTNGGEYDEQYF
15	-	TRBV9	TRBD2	TRBJ2-3	TGTGCCAGCAGCAGCGGGACTAGCGGGGAGGATACGCAGTATTTT	CASSSGTSGEDTQYF
15	-	TRBV6-1	-	TRBJ1-5	TGTGCCAGCAGTGAACCTGAGGTTGGGAATCAGCCCCAGCATTTT	CASSEPEVGNQPQHF
13	-	TRBV28	-	TRBJ2-7	TGTGCCAGCTCGTCCGGGACAACCTACGAGCAGTACTTC	CASSSGTTYEQYF
12	-	TRBV30	-	TRBJ2-1	TGTGCCTGGAGCGGGACTTGGAATGAGCAGTTCTTC	CAWSGTWNEQFF
15	few	TRBV4-3	TRBD2	TRBJ2-7	TGCGCCAGCAGCCAAGGACTAGCGGGAGTCCACGAGCAGTACTTC	CASSQGLAGVHEQYF
14	-	TRBV7-2	-	TRBJ2-2	TGTGCCAGCAGCTTCACAGGGAGCGCCGGGGAGCTGTTTTTT	CASSFTGSAGELFF
12	-	TRBV27	-	TRBJ2-5	TGTGCCATCAAGGGGGGGTTAGGAGAGCAGTACTTC	CAIKGGLGEQYF
15	-	TRBV2	-	TRBJ1-2	TGTGCCAGCAGCGAAGCCCGACAGACCTTCTATGGCTACACCTTC	CASSEARQTFYGYTF
17	-	TRBV15	-	TRBJ1-1	TGTGCCACCAGCAGAGATCCTCCGGGGGGGCTGAACACTGAAGCTTTCTTT	CATSRDPPGGLNTEAFF
12	-	TRBV10-3	-	TRBJ2-7	TGTGCCACCCACGGAGACTCCTACGAGCAGTACTTC	CATHGDSYEQYF
14	once	TRBV7-2	TRBD1	TRBJ1-6	TGTGCCAGCAGCTACCGGGACAGGGACTCACCCCTCCACTTT	CASSYRDRDSPLHF
12	few	TRBV28	-	TRBJ2-5	TGTGCCAGCACCAAAACCCGGGAGACCCAGTACTTC	CASTKTRETQYF
14	-	TRBV4-1	TRBD1	TRBJ1-4	TGCGCCAGCAGCCAATGGGACAGGCGTGAAAAACTGTTTTTT	CASSQWDRREKLFF
15	-	TRBV28	TRBD1	TRBJ2-7	TGTGCCAGCAGTTCGTCAGGGACAGGGAACTACGAGCAGTACTTC	CASSSSGTGNYEQYF
13	-	TRBV6-5	-	TRBJ1-6	TGTGCCAGCATCCCAAAGAGTGGTTCACCCCTCCACTTT	CASIPKSGSPLHF
14	-	TRBV18	TRBD1	TRBJ2-3	TGTGCCAGCTCCGGACAGGAAGACACAGATACGCAGTATTTT	CASSGQEDTDTQYF
12	once	TRBV7-8	-	TRBJ1-2	TGTGCCAGCAGCGAGACAGTCGCGGGCTACACCTTC	CASSETVAGYTF
17	-	TRBV18	-	TRBJ2-2	TGTGCCAGCTCACCTTTGTGGCAGGGGATAAACACCGGGGAGCTGTTTTTT	CASSPLWQGINTGELFF
16	few	TRBV9	TRBD2	TRBJ2-3	TGTGCCAGCAGCGTTAGCGGGGATATTCGCACAGATACGCAGTATTTT	CASSVSGDIRTDTQYF
14	once	TRBV15	TRBD1	TRBJ1-1	TGTGCCACCAGCAGGGCAGGGGGGTCGACTGAAGCTTTCTTT	CATSRAGGSTEAFF
14	-	TRBV7-2	-	TRBJ1-1	TGTGCCAGCAGCCTTAGACAGTGGAACACTGAAGCTTTCTTT	CASSLRQWNTEAFF
15	few	TRBV7-2	TRBD1	TRBJ1-5	TGTGCCAGCAGCTTAGCGGGACAGGTTGTCCAGCCCCAGCATTTT	CASSLAGQVVQPQHF
16	few	TRBV4-1	TRBD1	TRBJ1-2	TGCGCCAGCAGCCAACAAACAGGGGGCGCGGGCTATGGCTACACCTTC	CASSQQTGGAGYGYTF
16	-	TRBV7-6	TRBD2	TRBJ2-1	TGTGCCAGCAGCTTAGGGACTAGCGAGGTTGGCAATGAGCAGTTCTTC	CASSLGTSEVGNEQFF
16	-	TRBV27	-	TRBJ2-6	TGTGCCAGCAGTGTAGGACAGAGCTCTGGGGCCAACGGCCTGACTTTC	CASSVGQSSGANGLTF
16	once	TRBV7-8	-	TRBJ2-1	TGTGCCAGCAGCTTAGGTGTCTCCGGGAGTTGGAGAGAGCAGTTCTTC	CASSLGVSGSWREQFF
15	-	TRBV7-8	-	TRBJ1-3	TGTGCCAGCAGCTTAGTTTCGTCGGGAGGAAACACCATATATTTT	CASSLVSSGGNTIYF
14	few	TRBV5-4	-	TRBJ1-4	TGTGCCAGCAGCTTGGACAGGGCCTCTGAAAAACTGTTTTTT	CASSLDRASEKLFF
14	-	TRBV7-8	-	TRBJ1-3	TGTGCCAGCAGCCCATCCTTAGAGGGAAACACCATATATTTT	CASSPSLEGNTIYF
15	-	TRBV5-1	-	TRBJ1-5	TGCGCCAGCAGCTTGGGAGGGCAGGACGTTGGGCCCCAGCATTTT	CASSLGGQDVGPQHF
17	-	TRBV18	TRBD1	TRBJ1-1	TGTGCCAGCTCATCTCGCTCACTGACAGGGGGCGAGGCTGAAGCTTTCTTT	CASSSRSLTGGEAEAFF
13	-	TRBV19	-	TRBJ1-1	TGTGCCAGTAGTATCGGTCGAGTCTCTGAAGCTTTCTTT	CASSIGRVSEAFF
14	-	TRBV5-1	-	TRBJ2-7	TGCGCCAGCAGCTTGGGAGAGGACTCCTACGAGCAGTACTTC	CASSLGEDSYEQYF
14	once	TRBV9	-	TRBJ2-7	TGTGCCAGCACCCTAGGTCTCTCTTTTAACGAGCAGTACTTC	CASTLGLSFNEQYF
13	-	TRBV29-1	-	TRBJ1-1	TGCAGCGTCAGAGGGGGGGGTGGCACTGAAGCTTTCTTT	CSVRGGGGTEAFF
14	few	TRBV19	TRBD1	TRBJ1-1	TGTGCCAGTAGTACTCAGGGGGCGAACACTGAAGCTTTCTTT	CASSTQGANTEAFF
15	-	TRBV5-1	-	TRBJ1-1	TGCGCCAGCAGCTTGGACAGTTACCCGGGAGCTGAAGCTTTCTTT	CASSLDSYPGAEAFF
17	-	TRBV7-8	TRBD1	TRBJ1-4	TGTGCCAGCAGCTTAGCGGTTGGAGGGGGCAGGAATGAAAAACTGTTTTTT	CASSLAVGGGRNEKLFF
12	few	TRBV27	-	TRBJ2-1	TGTGCCAGCTGGCAAACCTACAATGAGCAGTTCTTC	CASWQTYNEQFF
15	-	TRBV27	TRBD2	TRBJ2-1	TGTGCCAGCAGACTAGCGGGAGCAACGTACAATGAGCAGTTCTTC	CASRLAGATYNEQFF
13	-	TRBV7-2	TRBD2	TRBJ2-5	TGTGCCAGCGGGGGATCCCCGGGGGGGACCCAGTACTTC	CASGGSPGGTQYF
15	-	TRBV5-8	-	TRBJ2-7	TGTGCCAGCAGCTTGGGGTACAGGGCCGGGTACGAGCAGTACTTC	CASSLGYRAGYEQYF